These T cell receptor beta chains were read from a single sample in a study of blood T cell repertoires in COVID-19. The assay was immunoSEQ multiplex PCR, and TCRdb's table has in-frame clones only and misses some. The repertoire has about 340,000 clones, around nine tenths of them found once; the top ten carry about 7.6%. The sequenced material came from peripheral blood. The receptors here all came from a woman aged 55-69 years with COVID-19, enrolled during active disease. The CDR3 runs from the conserved cysteine through the conserved F or W. The D gene is left open where the match is weak. The size of a clone is reported for some rows only, either as once, few or many, or as a class for expanded clones.

j_call,v_call,clone_size,d_call,cdr3_nt,cdr3_aa
TRBJ1-2,TRBV15,NA,NA,TGTGCCACCAGCCTTCCCACATATGGCTACACCTTC,CATSLPTYGYTF
TRBJ1-2,TRBV11-2,NA,NA,TGTGCCAGCAGCTTAGATCGTCAGGGCTATGGCTACACCTTC,CASSLDRQGYGYTF
TRBJ2-7,TRBV6-1,NA,TRBD1,TGTGCCAGCAGTGAGGCGACAGGGGGGCTTAGGAACGAGCAGTACTTC,CASSEATGGLRNEQYF
TRBJ2-3,TRBV7-2,NA,TRBD2,TGTGCCAGCAGCTCATACATAGCGGGGGGGCTGGATACGCAGTATTTT,CASSSYIAGGLDTQYF
TRBJ2-3,TRBV7-9,NA,TRBD2,TGTGCCAGCAGCCGCCGGACTAGCGGGGGGGCAACAGATACGCAGTATTTT,CASSRRTSGGATDTQYF
TRBJ2-3,TRBV3-1/TRBV3-2,NA,NA,TGTGCCAGCAGCCAAGTGGGGCCGTGGACAGATACGCAGTATTTT,CASSQVGPWTDTQYF
TRBJ2-2,TRBV18,NA,NA,TGTGCCAGCTCACGGACACACGAAGAGACTGGGGAGCTGTTTTTT,CASSRTHEETGELFF
TRBJ2-6,TRBV11-1,NA,TRBD1,TGTGCCAGCAGCAGGACAGGCTCTGGGGCCAACGTCCTGACTTTC,CASSRTGSGANVLTF
TRBJ2-1,TRBV30,NA,TRBD2,TGTGCCTCGACGATACTAGCGGGGGGGCTCAATGAGCAGTTCTTC,CASTILAGGLNEQFF
TRBJ1-1,TRBV5-4,NA,NA,TGTGCCAGCAGCACGGGAGGATTAGAGACTGAAGCTTTCTTT,CASSTGGLETEAFF
TRBJ2-5,TRBV7-3,few,TRBD2,TGTGCCAGCAGCTTTAGCGGGGGGGCCGGGACCCAGTACTTC,CASSFSGGAGTQYF
TRBJ2-5,TRBV5-1,NA,NA,TGCGCCAGCAGCTCCACACCCGACCAAGAGACCCAGTACTTC,CASSSTPDQETQYF
TRBJ1-3,TRBV18,once,NA,TGTGCCAGCTCATCTGCCGGGGGAACAGCCTCTGGAAACACCATATATTTT,CASSSAGGTASGNTIYF
TRBJ2-2,TRBV29-1,NA,NA,TGCAGCGTTGTATTGTCGGGAAACGCGAACACCGGGGAGCTGTTTTTT,CSVVLSGNANTGELFF
TRBJ2-1,TRBV7-7,few,TRBD2,TGTGCCAGCAGCCCAGCAAGGGGACTAGCGGGGGGGCCGGAGCAGTTCTTC,CASSPARGLAGGPEQFF
TRBJ1-4,TRBV5-8,NA,NA,TGTGCCAGCAGCGTGCTACCTGGACTTACTGCAACTAATGAAAAACTGTTTTTT,CASSVLPGLTATNEKLFF
TRBJ1-2,TRBV19,NA,TRBD1,TGTGCCAGTAAAATGAGGTCGTTGGTCGGGACAGGGGACGGCTACACCTTC,CASKMRSLVGTGDGYTF
TRBJ1-1,TRBV5-5,NA,NA,TGTGCCAGCAGCTTGTATGATTTCGTCGGGAACACTGAAGCTTTCTTT,CASSLYDFVGNTEAFF
TRBJ1-2,TRBV11-2,NA,NA,TGTGCCAGCAGCTTTTCTCCCACAGACGACTATGGCTACACCTTC,CASSFSPTDDYGYTF
TRBJ1-2,TRBV7-9,few,NA,TGTGCCAGCAGCTGGGGGCGTATGAATACGGGCTACACCTTC,CASSWGRMNTGYTF
TRBJ1-4,TRBV10-3,NA,NA,TGTGCCACCAGGGAGGGGGGCCCTAATGAAAAACTGTTTTTT,CATREGGPNEKLFF
TRBJ1-2,TRBV19,NA,TRBD1,TGTGCCAGTAGTGCGGGGACAGCCTGGACGCCAGGCTACACCTTC,CASSAGTAWTPGYTF
TRBJ2-7,TRBV18,NA,NA,TGTGCCAGCTCACCACCTTCATCCCGGACTGAGTACGAGCAGTACTTC,CASSPPSSRTEYEQYF
TRBJ2-7,TRBV5-6,NA,TRBD2,TGTGCCAGCTCCTCTGGGAGGGCCAATCGATACGAGCAGTACTTC,CASSSGRANRYEQYF
TRBJ2-3,TRBV5-4,NA,NA,TGTGCCAGCAGCCTCGGGGGAAGGGTGGGCACAGATACGCAGTATTTT,CASSLGGRVGTDTQYF
TRBJ2-1,TRBV6-6,once,NA,TGTGCCAGCAGTTCCTGGAGCGGGCACTACAATGAGCAGTTCTTC,CASSSWSGHYNEQFF
TRBJ2-7,TRBV5-1,NA,NA,TGCGCCAGCAGCTTGGACAGGGTCTACGAGCAGTACTTC,CASSLDRVYEQYF
TRBJ1-2,TRBV5-5,NA,TRBD1,TGTGCCAGCAGCGGGGCCGGGACAGTGAACTATGGCTACACCTTC,CASSGAGTVNYGYTF
TRBJ1-4,TRBV6-6,NA,TRBD1,TGTGCCAGCAGTTATCAGGCAGGGGGCTATGGGGAAAAACTGTTTTTT,CASSYQAGGYGEKLFF
TRBJ2-1,TRBV5-8,NA,TRBD2,TGTGCCAGCAGCCCTTGGACTAGCGGGGGGGCCGTCTCCTACAATGAGCAGTTCTTC,CASSPWTSGGAVSYNEQFF
TRBJ2-7,TRBV7-2,NA,NA,TGTGCCAGCAGCTTAGGGGGACTTTACGAGCAGTACTTC,CASSLGGLYEQYF
TRBJ2-3,TRBV9,NA,TRBD1,TGTGCCAGCAGCCTCCGGACAGGGGGAATGGATACGCAGTATTTT,CASSLRTGGMDTQYF
TRBJ1-1,TRBV10-3,NA,NA,TGTGCCATCAGCCCGAGTCTATCTGAAGCTTTCTTT,CAISPSLSEAFF
TRBJ2-3,TRBV6-2/TRBV6-3,NA,NA,TGTGCCAGCAGTTCCGGGACTAGCACAGATACGCAGTATTTT,CASSSGTSTDTQYF
TRBJ1-5,TRBV30,many,NA,TGTGCCTGGAGTGGACAGATGAATAGCAATCAGCCCCAGCATTTT,CAWSGQMNSNQPQHF
TRBJ2-1,TRBV6-5,NA,TRBD2,TGTGCCAGCAGCCTACTAGCGGGGGCGTACAATGAGCAGTTCTTC,CASSLLAGAYNEQFF
TRBJ2-7,TRBV6-2/TRBV6-3,few,TRBD1,TGTGCCAGCACCCCTGAGGACAGGTACGAGCAGTACTTC,CASTPEDRYEQYF
TRBJ1-1,TRBV5-1,NA,NA,TGCGCCAGCAGCGAAACAGGGACCACTGAAGCTTTCTTT,CASSETGTTEAFF
TRBJ2-7,TRBV5-8,once,NA,TGTGCCAGCAGCTGGCCAGGGGTAGGTCGGCAGTACTTC,CASSWPGVGRQYF
TRBJ1-1,TRBV11-3,NA,NA,TGTGCCAGCAGCTTAGGGGGCACCTTGAACACTGAAGCTTTCTTT,CASSLGGTLNTEAFF
TRBJ1-2,TRBV15,NA,NA,TGTGCCACCAGCAGAGATCGGGGGAACTATGGCTACACCTTC,CATSRDRGNYGYTF
TRBJ1-1,TRBV6-1,NA,TRBD1,TGTGCCAGCAGTGAGCAGGGGGTGGGCACTGAAGCTTTCTTT,CASSEQGVGTEAFF
TRBJ1-2,TRBV7-8,NA,NA,TGTGCCAGCAGCCGCGAACTCAACTATGGCTACACCTTC,CASSRELNYGYTF
TRBJ2-7,TRBV5-5,NA,NA,TGTGCCAGCAGCTTGTTCGACTCCTTCCGAGAGCAGTACTTC,CASSLFDSFREQYF
TRBJ2-5,TRBV2,NA,TRBD1,TGTGCCAGCAGTGTGGGACAGGAAGAGACCCAGTACTTC,CASSVGQEETQYF
TRBJ1-3,TRBV30,NA,NA,TGTGCCTGGAACCGGAGACAGGCTGGAAACACCATATATTTT,CAWNRRQAGNTIYF
TRBJ1-2,TRBV4-3,NA,NA,TGCGCCAGCAGCCAAACCAGGACAGCCTCCTATGGCTACACCTTC,CASSQTRTASYGYTF
TRBJ2-1,TRBV2,NA,TRBD1,TGTGCCAGCAGACCAAGGACAGGGCCGGGGGTAAATGAGCAGTTCTTC,CASRPRTGPGVNEQFF
TRBJ1-1,TRBV4-1,NA,NA,TGCGCCAGCAGCCAAGATAGCGGGGTACGGACTGAAGCTTTCTTT,CASSQDSGVRTEAFF
TRBJ2-2,TRBV6-5,NA,NA,TGTGCCAGCAGTCGCGACAGAGCCGTGCCCGGGGAGCTGTTTTTT,CASSRDRAVPGELFF
TRBJ1-1,TRBV6-4,NA,NA,TGTGCCAGCAGTGAGGGGGAGGACACTGAAGCTTTCTTT,CASSEGEDTEAFF
TRBJ1-2,TRBV3-1/TRBV3-2,NA,NA,TGTGCCAGCAGCCTAGCCGCCGGGGATGGCTACACCTTC,CASSLAAGDGYTF
TRBJ1-5,TRBV24-1,NA,TRBD1,TGTGCCATCCTAGGGACAGGGGGCCTCAATCAGCCCCAGCATTTT,CAILGTGGLNQPQHF